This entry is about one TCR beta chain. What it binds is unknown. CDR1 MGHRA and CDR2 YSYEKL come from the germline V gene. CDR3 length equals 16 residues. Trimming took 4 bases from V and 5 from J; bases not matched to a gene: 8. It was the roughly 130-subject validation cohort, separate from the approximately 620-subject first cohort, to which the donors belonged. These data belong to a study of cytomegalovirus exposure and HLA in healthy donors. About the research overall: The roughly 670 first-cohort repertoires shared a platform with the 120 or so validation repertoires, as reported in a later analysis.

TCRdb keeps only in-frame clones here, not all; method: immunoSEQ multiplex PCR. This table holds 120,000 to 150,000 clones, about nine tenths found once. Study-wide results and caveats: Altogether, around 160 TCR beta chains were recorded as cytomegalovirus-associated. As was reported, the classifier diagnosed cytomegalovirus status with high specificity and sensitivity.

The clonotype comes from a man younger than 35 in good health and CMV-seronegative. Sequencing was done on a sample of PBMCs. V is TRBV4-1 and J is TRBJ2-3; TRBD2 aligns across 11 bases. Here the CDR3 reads CASSRRLAGTKDTQYF. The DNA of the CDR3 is TGCGCCAGCAGCCGCCGACTAGCGGGGACCAAAGATACGCAGTATTTT.